The clone carrying this T cell receptor (beta chain) was recorded many times. Deletions cut 6 bases from V and 0 bases from J, with 16 bases between. The CDR3 has 16 residues. MiXCR, run by TCRdb on the RT-PCR reads, gives a single entry per CDR3 protein. This sample has 650,000 to 800,000 distinct CDR3 sequences; 14% occur once, and the top ten carry just over 3.5%. The V and J genes are TRBV12-3 or TRBV12-4 and TRBJ2-3; the D gene is possibly TRBD2 (6 bases). Material: memory CD4+ T cells from blood. This receptor was taken from a female donor in good health, serving as a healthy control. CDR3 amino acids: CASSPWGLSSTDTQYF. As DNA, the CDR3 is TGTGCCAGCAGCCCGTGGGGACTTTCTAGCACAGATACGCAGTATTTT.